These T cell receptor beta chains were read from a single sample in a study of response to subunit inactivated influenza vaccine. TCRdb fed the RT-PCR reads into MiXCR, producing one record per CDR3 protein. The sample records 450,000 to 600,000 distinct CDR3 sequences, more than 7% being singletons. The sample consisted of PBMCs from blood, taken around 25 months after vaccination. The receptors originated from a man aged 45 to 70 who received an inactivated influenza vaccine. The CDR3 runs from the conserved cysteine through the conserved F or W. The order of the fields is V gene, D gene, clone size, J gene, CDR3 protein, CDR3 DNA. The D gene is left open where the match is weak. Not every row has a clone size; where given, it reads once, few, many or a size class.

TRBV7-9,TRBD1,.,TRBJ2-7,CAGGTGGEQYF,TGTGCCGGCGGGACAGGCGGCGAGCAGTACTTC
TRBV7-7,.,few,TRBJ1-1,CASSEGRGTEAFF,TGTGCTAGCAGCGAAGGTAGGGGCACTGAAGCTTTCTTT
TRBV20-1,.,few,TRBJ1-2,CSAGQVNYGYTF,TGCAGTGCAGGCCAAGTAAACTATGGCTACACCTTC
TRBV27,TRBD1,.,TRBJ2-7,CASSSQYRGEQYF,TGTGCCAGCAGTTCCCAATACAGGGGCGAGCAGTACTTC
TRBV9,.,many,TRBJ2-5,CASSVAAGMETQYF,TGTGCCAGCAGCGTAGCGGCAGGGATGGAGACCCAGTACTTC
TRBV2,TRBD2,many,TRBJ2-1,CASSGLAGNEQFF,TGTGCCAGCAGTGGTCTAGCGGGAAATGAGCAGTTCTTC
TRBV6-2/TRBV6-3,.,few,TRBJ2-7,CASSPGKWSYEQYF,TGTGCCAGCAGCCCAGGCAAATGGAGCTACGAGCAGTACTTC
TRBV7-2,.,few,TRBJ2-3,CASSLVGAGSRDTQYF,TGTGCCAGCAGCTTAGTAGGCGCAGGGTCAAGAGATACGCAGTATTTT
TRBV12-3/TRBV12-4,.,few,TRBJ1-2,CASSPTRTARSGKHGYTF,TGTGCCAGCAGTCCAACAAGGACAGCTCGGAGCGGGAAGCATGGCTACACCTTC
TRBV9,TRBD1,.,TRBJ2-4,CASSAGTGGIVQYF,TGTGCCAGCAGCGCCGGGACAGGGGGTATAGTTCAGTACTTC
TRBV29-1,.,many,TRBJ1-2,CSVEDTYRKGRRDYGYTF,TGCAGCGTTGAAGATACTTATCGTAAGGGGCGCAGGGACTATGGCTACACCTTC
TRBV25-1,TRBD1,few,TRBJ2-3,CASSEDRAKQYF,TGTGCCAGCAGTGAAGACAGGGCGAAGCAGTATTTT
TRBV15,.,.,TRBJ2-7,CATSTEPGPPYEQYF,TGTGCCACCAGCACCGAACCGGGACCACCCTACGAGCAGTACTTC
TRBV7-9,TRBD2,many,TRBJ2-2,CASSRSVAGGLTGELFF,TGTGCCAGCAGCCGATCGGTAGCGGGGGGCCTGACCGGGGAGCTGTTTTTT
TRBV27,TRBD2,.,TRBJ2-5,CASSLKLAGTQSQETQYF,TGTGCCAGCAGTTTAAAACTAGCGGGGACTCAAAGTCAAGAGACCCAGTACTTC
TRBV24-1,.,few,TRBJ1-3,CATSEGPGNTIYF,TGTGCCACCAGTGAGGGCCCTGGAAACACCATATATTTT
TRBV6-1,.,many,TRBJ2-2,CASSRSRKDTGELFF,TGTGCCAGCTCCCGTTCCAGGAAGGACACCGGGGAGCTGTTTTTT
TRBV7-9,.,many,TRBJ1-6,CASSGRNSPLHF,TGTGCCAGCAGCGGGCGTAATTCACCCCTCCACTTT
TRBV9,TRBD1,few,TRBJ1-1,CASSPDRVEAFF,TGTGCCAGCAGCCCCGACAGGGTCGAAGCTTTCTTT
TRBV4-3,TRBD1,many,TRBJ2-1,CASSQPGQPYNEQFF,TGCGCCAGCAGCCAGCCGGGACAGCCTTACAATGAGCAGTTCTTC
TRBV5-1,.,few,TRBJ2-5,CASSSPLGETQYF,TGCGCCAGCAGCAGTCCACTGGGAGAGACCCAGTACTTC
TRBV5-6,.,.,TRBJ2-7,CASSLLQSRSYEQYF,TGTGCCAGCAGCTTGCTACAGTCCAGATCCTACGAGCAGTACTTC
TRBV4-3,.,few,TRBJ1-4,CASSQPGALQLFF,TGCGCCAGCAGCCAACCCGGGGCTTTGCAACTGTTTTTT
TRBV12-3/TRBV12-4,TRBD2,.,TRBJ2-1,CASSSGLAGGPSYNEQFF,TGTGCCAGCAGTTCCGGACTAGCGGGAGGTCCCTCCTACAATGAGCAGTTCTTC
TRBV7-2,.,many,TRBJ2-7,CASSLASGTSYEQYF,TGTGCCAGCAGCTTAGCGTCAGGAACCTCCTACGAGCAGTACTTC
TRBV12-3/TRBV12-4,.,few,TRBJ1-1,CASKGWDTEAFF,TGTGCCAGCAAGGGTTGGGACACTGAAGCTTTCTTT
TRBV7-9,TRBD2,.,TRBJ2-1,CASSLEGWLAGNEQFF,TGTGCCAGCAGCTTAGAAGGTTGGCTAGCGGGCAATGAGCAGTTCTTC
TRBV7-2,TRBD1,many,TRBJ2-1,CASSVGTGRYNEQFF,TGTGCCAGCAGCGTAGGGACAGGGCGCTACAATGAGCAGTTCTTC
TRBV6-5,TRBD2,.,TRBJ2-3,CASSYSPSGSSDTQYF,TGTGCCAGCAGTTACTCGCCTAGCGGGAGTTCGGATACGCAGTATTTT
TRBV30,.,.,TRBJ1-2,CAWSVGGVNYGYTF,TGTGCCTGGAGTGTTGGCGGAGTTAACTATGGCTACACCTTC
TRBV20-1,.,few,TRBJ1-3,CSARGNTIYF,TGCAGTGCTAGGGGAAACACCATATATTTT
TRBV5-6,TRBD1,many,TRBJ2-5,CASSFLGTGGATQYF,TGTGCCAGCAGCTTTCTAGGGACAGGGGGGGCGACCCAGTACTTC
TRBV20-1,TRBD1,.,TRBJ1-2,CSPRTGGLNYGYTF,TGCAGTCCTAGGACAGGGGGCTTAAACTATGGCTACACCTTC
TRBV5-5,TRBD2,.,TRBJ2-3,CASTKISGSGSDTQYF,TGTGCCAGCACCAAGATTAGCGGGAGTGGGTCAGATACGCAGTATTTT
TRBV6-5,.,many,TRBJ2-1,CASSSTRSYNEQFF,TGTGCCAGCAGTTCTACTCGATCCTACAATGAGCAGTTCTTC
TRBV12-3/TRBV12-4,.,few,TRBJ1-2,CASSLALSLSRGYTF,TGTGCCAGCAGTTTAGCGCTCAGCCTATCTCGGGGCTACACCTTC
TRBV19,.,.,TRBJ2-2,CASSGTENTGELFF,TGTGCCAGTAGCGGGACTGAGAACACCGGGGAGCTGTTTTTT
TRBV3-1,.,.,TRBJ2-1,CASSQAQGYEQFF,TGTGCCAGCAGCCAAGCTCAGGGATATGAGCAGTTCTTC